The source of this TCR beta chain is a study of cytomegalovirus exposure and HLA in healthy donors. In the PCR, 60 Vbeta and 13 Jbeta primers were used. TCRdb's copy holds only in-frame clones and misses some; the assay was immunoSEQ multiplex PCR. The sample data list 150,000 to 200,000 clones. The germline V gene encodes CDR1 MNHNS and CDR2 SASEGT. V lost 4 bases, J lost 2 bases, and 6 bases stayed unmatched. The CDR3 sequence is 15 residues long. Study-wide results and caveats: A later analysis linked 15,000 to 20,000 TCR beta sequences to HLA alleles at 0.05 false discovery rate.

A remark on this clone: Antigen: not known.

The sequence was collected from a man under 40 in good health and CMV-seronegative. Sequences were obtained from PBMCs. J is TRBJ1-2 and V is TRBV6-1; 8 positions match TRBD1. The CDR3 DNA reads TGTGCCAGCAGTGGGGACAGGTCGGAAAACTATGGCTACACCTTC. Residues: CASSGDRSENYGYTF.